Only a few counts were recorded for the clone carrying this T cell receptor beta chain. Its cognate antigen is unknown. The sample is drawn from a study of T-cell memory formation after mild COVID-19. Whole-study findings and limits: Day 15 to 85 contracting clones showed balanced CD4/CD8; later expanders leaned CD4+.

Germline V gene data show CDR1 as WSHSY and CDR2 as SAAADI. V shed 0 bases and J shed 1 base, with 3 bases lying between them. The CDR3 has 13 amino acids. The 5'RACE method, run with constant-segment primers, produced TCR alpha and TCR beta cDNA libraries (carrying sample barcodes and UMIs). TCRdb itself ran the 5' RACE reads through MiXCR, one entry per CDR3 protein. The table has some 180,000 distinct CDR3 sequences, roughly 13% seen once. Sequences were obtained from PBMCs or a T cell subset sorted from them (not recorded which). The clonotype comes from a man aged 18 to 30 who had mild COVID-19 (a few samples of this study predate the infection). Cell type and time point are not known. The chain carries TRBV10-2 and TRBJ1-1, with D hard to call. CDR3 nucleotide sequence: TGCGCCAGCAGTGAGTCCCAGAACACTGAAGCTTTCTTT. Translating it yields CASSESQNTEAFF.